Each of the 29 T cell receptor beta chains below was sequenced from the same sample in a study of beta chain features in type 1 diabetes. TCRB transcripts that were expressed got sequenced, as all of the isolated RNA had been reverse transcribed. Sequencing used immunoSEQ multiplex PCR; TCRdb keeps in-frame clones, though not all of them. The sample records about 270,000 clones, 14% being singletons. Study results and caveats: Researchers report that Type 1 diabetes patients had moderately but significantly shorter TCRB CDR3s across all four CD4+ subsets.

The antigens of these receptors remain unknown. The specimen was naive CD4+ T cells from blood. These receptors all come from a man aged 25-45 years with type 1 diabetes.

This chain links TRBV29-1 with TRBJ2-4; the match to TRBD2 covers 8 bases. The germline gives CDR1 SQVTM, CDR2 ANQGSEA. The CDR3 extends over 12 amino acids. Germline trimming cut 6 bases from V and 6 bases from J; bases unmatched to any gene: 4. CDR3 in DNA: TGCAGCGTCGGACTAGCAGGAAACATTCAGTACTTC. This gives the protein CSVGLAGNIQYF.

The rearrangement joins TRBV9 to TRBJ2-7; 10 bases line up with TRBD1. The CDR3 covers 16 residues. The V and J ends lost 0 bases and 2 bases, in that order; junction bases with no gene match: 5. Germline V gene sequence: CDR1 SGDLS, CDR2 YYNGEE. CDR3 nucleotide sequence: TGTGCCAGCAGCGTAGGTGGTGGGACAGGGGCCTACGAGCAGTACTTC. This translates into CASSVGGGTGAYEQYF. The variable domain in full, completed from reference TRBV9 and TRBJ2-7, reads DSGVTQTPKHLITATGQRVTLRCSPRSGDLSVYWYQQSLDQGLQFLIQYYNGEERAKGNILERFSAQQFPDLHSELNLSSLELGDSALYFCASSVGGGTGAYEQYFGPGTRLTVT.

There are a few counts of this clone. The chain couples TRBV13 to TRBJ2-7; tentative D call: TRBD1 (6 bases). The CDR3 is made up of 14 amino acids. Germline V gene sequence: CDR1 PRHDT, CDR2 FYEKMQ (reference sequence). V lost 1 base to trimming and J lost 2 bases, with 9 bases between them. The CDR3 DNA reads TGTGCCAGCAGCTTAGACGGGACAACCTACGAGCAGTACTTC. Amino acids: CASSLDGTTYEQYF.

The DNA for the CDR3 is TGCGCCAGCAGCCTGGGACGGGGGTATCAAGAGACCCAGTACTTC. This encodes CASSLGRGYQETQYF. The gene calls are TRBV5-1 and TRBJ2-5; TRBD2 is a possible D gene (6 bases). V was pared by 4 bases and J by 2 bases, with 15 bases between. The CDR3 contains 15 residues. Germline V lookup: CDR1 SGHRS, CDR2 YFSETQ.

This clone was seen a few times. The chain recombines TRBV7-2 with TRBJ2-1, with TRBD1 matching 7 bases. V dropped 4 bases and J dropped 8; count of bases not matched to a gene: 11. This CDR3 spans 15 amino acids. Per germline, CDR1 SGHTA and CDR2 FQGNSA. Here the CDR3 reads CASSSTLTGNDEQFF. The DNA for the CDR3 is TGTGCCAGCAGCTCCACCTTGACAGGGAATGATGAGCAGTTCTTC.

V is TRBV5-4 and J is TRBJ2-5, with 7 bases identical to TRBD1. This CDR3 has 13 amino acids. Looked up from germline, CDR1 is SGHNT and CDR2 is YYREEE (reference sequence). The trim removed 3 bases at V and 3 bases at J, leaving 2 bases unmatched. The CDR3 here is CASSSGTEETQYF. The CDR3 DNA reads TGTGCCAGCAGCTCCGGGACAGAAGAGACCCAGTACTTC. Full variable domain (missing parts from reference TRBV5-4 and TRBJ2-5): ETGVTQSPTHLIKTRGQQVTLRCSSQSGHNTVSWYQQALGQGPQFIFQYYREEENGRGNFPPRFSGLQFPNYSSELNVNALELDDSALYLCASSSGTEETQYFGPGTRLLVL.

This clone showed up just a few times. The chain is built from TRBV18 and TRBJ2-5; 10 positions match TRBD1. Losses at the gene ends were 6 bases for V and 7 bases for J; bases not matched to a gene: 5. CDR1 is KGHSH, CDR2 LQKENI, per germline. The CDR3 runs to 13 residues. The CDR3 spells CASSGTGARTQYF. The CDR3 DNA follows: TGTGCCAGCTCCGGGACAGGGGCGAGGACCCAGTACTTC.

This clone showed up just a few times. The rearrangement joins TRBV7-9 to TRBJ2-3, with 12 bases lining up with TRBD2. This CDR3 is 19 amino acids long. CDR1 is SEHNR, CDR2 FQNEAQ, per germline (reference sequence). V lost 4 bases to trimming and J lost 4 bases; unmatched junction nucleotides: 15. CDR3 bases: TGTGCCAGCAGCTCGGACCCGGGACTAGCGGGTGGGCCCCCAGATACGCAGTATTTT. Its translation is CASSSDPGLAGGPPDTQYF.

The V call is TRBV10-3, the J call TRBJ2-2; 8 bases fit TRBD2. This CDR3 is built from 15 residues. Germline loops: CDR1 ENHRY, CDR2 SYGVKD. Losses at the gene ends were 10 bases for V and 2 bases for J; bases not matched to a gene: 9. The CDR3: CATHPGLANTGELFF. Here the CDR3 DNA reads TGTGCCACCCATCCAGGACTAGCCAACACCGGGGAGCTGTTTTTT.

This clone was detected only a few times. The chain carries TRBV5-1 and TRBJ1-5; no definite D call. The CDR3 is 13 residues long. V lost 4 bases to trimming and J lost 4 bases, with 9 bases between them. Germline lookup yields CDR1 SGHRS and CDR2 YFSETQ. CDR3 amino acids: CASSNLSNQPQHF. The CDR3 DNA reads as TGCGCCAGCAGCAACCTGAGTAATCAGCCCCAGCATTTT.

V gene TRBV19 combines with J gene TRBJ2-1; D call uncertain. V was shortened by 3 bases and J by 6 bases, with 9 bases between the two germline ends. Per the germline V gene, CDR1 is LNHDA and CDR2 is SQIVND (reference sequence). The CDR3 consists of 13 residues. CDR3 loop: CASSMARGNEQFF. DNA for the CDR3: TGTGCCAGTAGTATGGCCAGAGGCAATGAGCAGTTCTTC.

V gene TRBV28 combines with J gene TRBJ1-4, with D uncertain. Germline V gene data show CDR1 as MDHEN and CDR2 as SYDVKM. The CDR3 extends over 13 amino acids. V lost 5 bases and J 6 bases, leaving 10 bases between the germline ends. Here the CDR3 reads CASSPGVDEKLFF. The CDR3 coding sequence is TGTGCCAGCAGTCCGGGTGTGGATGAAAAACTGTTTTTT. The full variable domain, in which reference TRBV28 and TRBJ1-4 provide the parts outside the CDR3, is DVKVTQSSRYLVKRTGEKVFLECVQDMDHENMFWYRQDPGLGLRLIYFSYDVKMKEKGDIPEGYSVSREKKERFSLILESASTNQTSMYLCASSPGVDEKLFFGSGTQLSVL.

CDR3 sequence: CASSGGGLATGEQYF. In nucleotides, the CDR3 is TGTGCCAGCAGCGGGGGCGGACTAGCTACGGGCGAGCAGTACTTC. This chain connects TRBV5-4 to TRBJ2-7, with TRBD2 matching 8 bases. V was pared by 4 bases and J by 6 bases, with 12 bases of the junction left unmatched. The CDR3 extends over 15 amino acids. CDR1 and CDR2 from the germline V gene are SGHNT and YYREEE (reference sequence).

The V gene is TRBV18, the J gene TRBJ1-1; D possibly corresponds to TRBD1 (5 bases). V lost 0 bases, J lost 6 bases, and 11 bases lay in between. CDR1 is KGHSH, CDR2 LQKENI, per germline. This CDR3 is 14 amino acids long. The CDR3 DNA is TGTGCCAGCTCACCACCGCACAGGACCCCTGAAGCTTTCTTT. This sequence encodes CASSPPHRTPEAFF.

The chain is built from TRBV7-9 and TRBJ2-1, with TRBD2 matching 12 bases. Germline CDR1 SEHNR, CDR2 FQNEAQ (reference sequence). The V and J ends lost 6 bases and 7 bases, in that order; junction bases with no gene match: 7. This CDR3 comprises 15 residues. CDR3 coding DNA: TGTGCCAGCAGGAATCCGGGACTAGCGGGTAATGAGCAGTTCTTC. Amino acid sequence: CASRNPGLAGNEQFF. Filled out from reference TRBV7-9 and TRBJ2-1, the complete variable domain reads DTGVSQNPRHKITKRGQNVTFRCDPISEHNRLYWYRQTLGQGPEFLTYFQNEAQLEKSRLLSDRFSAERPKGSFSTLEIQRTEQGDSAMYLCASRNPGLAGNEQFFGPGTRLTVL.

This chain links TRBV16 with TRBJ2-1, with D perhaps TRBD2 (5 bases). The length of the CDR3 is 13 residues. Germline values: CDR1 KGHSY, CDR2 FQNENV. V was shortened by 2 bases and J by 8 bases, with 10 bases between the two germline ends. This CDR3 is CASSQLNGDEQFF. Here the CDR3 DNA reads TGTGCCAGCAGCCAACTAAACGGGGATGAGCAGTTCTTC.

This clone was recorded a few times. The genes are TRBV6-6 and TRBJ2-5; D unclear. Germline assignment: CDR1 MNHNY and CDR2 SVGAGI (reference sequence). V was shortened by 7 bases and J by 1 base, with 16 bases between the two germline ends. The CDR3 spans 15 residues. The CDR3 DNA reads TGTGCCAGCACTACAACATTGTGGAGCCAAGAGACCCAGTACTTC. Amino acids: CASTTTLWSQETQYF.

Here the CDR3 reads CASSQGSLYTGELFF. The DNA of the CDR3 is TGCGCCAGCAGCCAGGGGTCCCTGTACACCGGGGAGCTGTTTTTT. The chain carries TRBV5-1 and TRBJ2-2, with TRBD1 as a possible D gene (6 bases). V shed 4 bases and J shed 3 bases, with 13 bases lying between them. This CDR3 comprises 15 residues. Germline CDR1 and CDR2: SGHRS and YFSETQ.

V is TRBV2 and J is TRBJ1-2, with a tentative D call TRBD1 (5 bases). Germline-derived CDR1 and CDR2 are SNHLY and FYNNEI. The V and J ends lost 7 bases and 0 bases respectively, with 12 bases between them. CDR3 size: 14 residues. CDR3 in DNA: TGTGCCAGCACCCGACAGAACTCTAACTATGGCTACACCTTC. Protein sequence: CASTRQNSNYGYTF.

Only a few counts were recorded for this clone. This sequence joins TRBV20-1 and TRBJ2-1, with D unclear. The V gene's germline CDR1 is DFQATT and CDR2 SNEGSKA (reference sequence). The CDR3 sequence is 11 residues long. The DNA of the CDR3 is TGCAAGCCCTCGTCCTACAATGAGCAGTTCTTC. It codes for CKPSSYNEQFF.

This chain uses TRBV2 with TRBJ2-1, with 7 bases identical to TRBD1. V trimming: 4 bases; J trimming: 4 bases; junction bases outside the gene matches: 1. This CDR3 contains 13 residues. Germline V gene sequence: CDR1 SNHLY, CDR2 FYNNEI. CDR3 sequence reads: CASSAGQYNEQFF. The CDR3 nucleotides are TGTGCCAGCAGTGCGGGACAGTACAATGAGCAGTTCTTC.

This clone was seen a few times. This chain links TRBV18 with TRBJ1-2; D is possibly TRBD1 (5 bases). Germline lookup yields CDR1 KGHSH and CDR2 LQKENI. The V and J ends lost 3 bases and 7 bases respectively, with 15 bases between them. CDR3 length equals 14 residues. The CDR3, as DNA: TGTGCCAGCTCACCGCCGGGGGACTATTCTGGCTACACCTTC. This sequence encodes CASSPPGDYSGYTF.

V and J are TRBV11-3 and TRBJ1-1; no definite D call. Trimming left V 5 bases short and J 1 base short, with 5 bases between. Germline values: CDR1 SGHNT, CDR2 YENEEA. This CDR3 has 12 residues. CDR3 protein: CASSRGNTEAFF. CDR3 coding DNA: TGTGCCAGCAGCCGGGGGAACACTGAAGCTTTCTTT.

V is TRBV6-1 and J is TRBJ2-6; 7 nucleotides match TRBD2. The CDR3 runs 16 residues. In germline, CDR1 is MNHNS, CDR2 SASEGT. Germline trimming cut 4 bases from V and 4 bases from J; bases unmatched to any gene: 7. The CDR3 is CASSVAGVAGANVLTF. As DNA, the CDR3 is TGTGCCAGCAGTGTTGCGGGAGTAGCCGGGGCCAACGTCCTGACTTTC.

This clone was detected a few times. The chain joins TRBV4-3 to TRBJ2-7; 9 bases match TRBD1. Trimming cost V 2 bases and J 5 bases; bases outside gene matches: 7. CDR3 length: 15 amino acids. Germline lookup yields CDR1 LGHNA and CDR2 YSLEER. CDR3 DNA sequence: TGCGCCAGCAGCCAATCCGGGACAGGGTTGAACGAGCAGTACTTC. Translation: CASSQSGTGLNEQYF.

This chain connects TRBV7-9 to TRBJ2-2; 15 bases align to TRBD2. V was clipped by 3 bases and J by 2 bases; unmatched bases: 7. Germline values: CDR1 SEHNR, CDR2 FQNEAQ (reference sequence). This CDR3 is 19 amino acids long. The CDR3 DNA reads TGTGCCAGCAGCTTGAGACGGACTAGCGGGAGGGCAAACACCGGGGAGCTGTTTTTT. Its translation is CASSLRRTSGRANTGELFF.

The chain links TRBV28 to TRBJ2-2; TRBD2 agrees at 11 bases. This CDR3 comprises 19 residues. V shed 7 bases, J shed 0 bases, and the junction held 13 bases outside the gene matches. Germline lookup yields CDR1 MDHEN and CDR2 SYDVKM. CDR3 in DNA: TGTGCCAGCACCTCCTTGGGACTAGCGGAGCTTGCGAACACCGGGGAGCTGTTTTTT. It yields the protein CASTSLGLAELANTGELFF.

The chain couples TRBV23-1 to TRBJ2-5; 9 bases line up with TRBD1. The end of the DNA is better explained by TRBJ2-7, so the J call may be wrong. TRBV23-1 is an open reading frame whose function is uncertain. This CDR3 has 16 amino acids. CDR3 coding DNA: TGCGCCAGCCGTCCGGGGGGCAATGGACAGGGGAACGAGCAGTACTTC. Translation gives CASRPGGNGQGNEQYF.

V gene TRBV27 combines with J gene TRBJ1-5; D is unclear. V lost 0 bases and J lost 4, with 13 bases in between. Germline assignment: CDR1 MNHEY and CDR2 SMNVEV (reference sequence). The length of the CDR3 is 16 residues. The CDR3, as DNA: TGTGCCAGCAGTTTATCTAAGGCAGGATCGAATCAGCCCCAGCATTTT. It specifies CASSLSKAGSNQPQHF.